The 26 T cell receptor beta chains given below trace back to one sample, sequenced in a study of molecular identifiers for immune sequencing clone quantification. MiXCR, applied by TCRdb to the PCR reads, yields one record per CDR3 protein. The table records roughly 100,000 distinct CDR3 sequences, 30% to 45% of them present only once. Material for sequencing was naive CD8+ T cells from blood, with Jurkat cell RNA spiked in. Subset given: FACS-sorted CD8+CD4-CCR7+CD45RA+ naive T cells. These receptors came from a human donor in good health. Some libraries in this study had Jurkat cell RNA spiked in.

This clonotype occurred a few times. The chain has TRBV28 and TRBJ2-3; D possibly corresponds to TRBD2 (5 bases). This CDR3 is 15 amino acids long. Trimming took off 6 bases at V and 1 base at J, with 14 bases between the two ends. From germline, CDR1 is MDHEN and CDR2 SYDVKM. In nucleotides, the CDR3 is TGTGCCAGCAGGGACTTCCTTGTGGGCACAGATACGCAGTATTTT. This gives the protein CASRDFLVGTDTQYF.

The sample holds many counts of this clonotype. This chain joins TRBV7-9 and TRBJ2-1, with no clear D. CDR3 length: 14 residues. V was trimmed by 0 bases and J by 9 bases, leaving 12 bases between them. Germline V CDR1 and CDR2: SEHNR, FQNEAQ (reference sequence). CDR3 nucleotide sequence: TGTGCCAGCAGCTTAGCGGTTCGGTACGGTGAGCAGTTCTTC. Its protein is CASSLAVRYGEQFF.

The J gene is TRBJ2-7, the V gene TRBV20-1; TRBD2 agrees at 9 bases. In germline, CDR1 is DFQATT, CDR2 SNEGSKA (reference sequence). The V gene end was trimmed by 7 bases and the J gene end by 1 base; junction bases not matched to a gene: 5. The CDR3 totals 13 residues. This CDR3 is CSVPGLASYEQYF. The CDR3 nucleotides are TGCAGTGTCCCGGGACTAGCTTCCTACGAGCAGTACTTC.

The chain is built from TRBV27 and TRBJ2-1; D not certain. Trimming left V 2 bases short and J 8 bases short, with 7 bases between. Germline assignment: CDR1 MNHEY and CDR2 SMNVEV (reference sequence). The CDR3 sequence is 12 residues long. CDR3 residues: CASSLPGYEQFF. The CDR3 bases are TGTGCCAGCAGTTTACCTGGTTATGAGCAGTTCTTC.

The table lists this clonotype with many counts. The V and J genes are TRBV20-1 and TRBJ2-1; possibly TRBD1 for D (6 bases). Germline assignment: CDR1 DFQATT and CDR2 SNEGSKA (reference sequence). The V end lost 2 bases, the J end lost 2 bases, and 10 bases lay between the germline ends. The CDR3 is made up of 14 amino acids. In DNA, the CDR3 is TGCAGTGCTAGACTATCAGGGGCCTACAATGAGCAGTTCTTC. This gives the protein CSARLSGAYNEQFF.

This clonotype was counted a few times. As DNA, the CDR3 is TGTGCCAGCAGTGAACTCCTCGTGACGGAAAACACCGGGGAGCTGTTTTTT. Residues: CASSELLVTENTGELFF. The V gene is TRBV2, the J gene TRBJ2-2; D gene ambiguous. Germline V CDR1 and CDR2: SNHLY, FYNNEI. Trimming removed 2 bases at V and 2 bases at J, with 15 bases between. The length of the CDR3 is 17 residues. Based on the CDR3 plus reference TRBV2 and TRBJ2-2, the full variable domain is EPEVTQTPSHQVTQMGQEVILRCVPISNHLYFYWYRQILGQKVEFLVSFYNNEISEKSEIFDDQFSVERPDGSNFTLKIRSTKLEDSAMYFCASSELLVTENTGELFFGEGSRLTVL.

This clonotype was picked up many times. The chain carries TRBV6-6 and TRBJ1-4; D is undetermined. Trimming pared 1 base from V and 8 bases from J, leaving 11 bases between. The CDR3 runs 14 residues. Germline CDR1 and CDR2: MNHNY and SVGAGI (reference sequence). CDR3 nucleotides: TGTGCCAGCAGTTACTTGAAGGTCGGGGAAAAACTGTTTTTT. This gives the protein CASSYLKVGEKLFF.

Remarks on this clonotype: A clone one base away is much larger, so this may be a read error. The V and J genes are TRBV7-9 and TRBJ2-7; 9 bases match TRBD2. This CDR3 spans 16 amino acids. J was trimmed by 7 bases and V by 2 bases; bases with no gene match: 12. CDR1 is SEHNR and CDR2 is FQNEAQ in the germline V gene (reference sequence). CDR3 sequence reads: CASSLMEGTSSKEQYF. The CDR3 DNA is TGTGCCAGCAGCTTAATGGAGGGGACTAGCAGTAAGGAGCAGTACTTC.

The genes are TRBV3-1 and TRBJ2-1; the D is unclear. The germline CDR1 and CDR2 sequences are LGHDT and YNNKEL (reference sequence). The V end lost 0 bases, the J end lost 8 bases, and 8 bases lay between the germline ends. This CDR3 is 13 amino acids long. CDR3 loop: CASSQEGEDEQFF. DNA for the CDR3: TGTGCCAGCAGCCAAGAAGGAGAGGATGAGCAGTTCTTC.

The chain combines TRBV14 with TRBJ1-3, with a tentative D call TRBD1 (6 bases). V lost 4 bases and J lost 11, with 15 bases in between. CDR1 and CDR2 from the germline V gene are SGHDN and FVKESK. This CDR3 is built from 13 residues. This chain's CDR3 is CASSLGGRSAIYF. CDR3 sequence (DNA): TGTGCCAGCAGCCTCGGGGGCAGGTCAGCCATATATTTT.

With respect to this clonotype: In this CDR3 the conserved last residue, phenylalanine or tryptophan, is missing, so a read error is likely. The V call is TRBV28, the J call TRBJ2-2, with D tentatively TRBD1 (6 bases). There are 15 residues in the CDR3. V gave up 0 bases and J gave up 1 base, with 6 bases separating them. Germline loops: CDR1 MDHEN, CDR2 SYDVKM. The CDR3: CASSLWTGNTGELFI. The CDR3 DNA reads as TGTGCCAGCAGTTTATGGACAGGGAACACCGGGGAGCTGTTTATT.

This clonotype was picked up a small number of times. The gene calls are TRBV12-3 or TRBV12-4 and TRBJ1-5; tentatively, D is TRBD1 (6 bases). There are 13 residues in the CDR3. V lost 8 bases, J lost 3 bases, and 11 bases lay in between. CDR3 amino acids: CASAQGHNQPQHF. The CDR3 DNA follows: TGTGCCAGCGCGCAGGGGCACAATCAGCCCCAGCATTTT.

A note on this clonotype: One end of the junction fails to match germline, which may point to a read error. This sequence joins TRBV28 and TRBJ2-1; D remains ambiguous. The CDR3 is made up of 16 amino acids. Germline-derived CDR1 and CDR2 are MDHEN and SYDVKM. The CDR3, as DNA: TGTGCCAGCAGTTTATTCGGGTTAATCTCGTACAGTGAGCAGTTCTTC. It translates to CASSLFGLISYSEQFF.

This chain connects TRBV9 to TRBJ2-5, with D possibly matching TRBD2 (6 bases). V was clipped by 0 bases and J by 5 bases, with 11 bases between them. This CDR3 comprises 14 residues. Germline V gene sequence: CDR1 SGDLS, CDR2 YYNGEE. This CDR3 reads CASSVDWGGETQYF. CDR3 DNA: TGTGCCAGCAGCGTAGACTGGGGAGGTGAGACCCAGTACTTC. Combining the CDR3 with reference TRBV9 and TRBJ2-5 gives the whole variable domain DSGVTQTPKHLITATGQRVTLRCSPRSGDLSVYWYQQSLDQGLQFLIQYYNGEERAKGNILERFSAQQFPDLHSELNLSSLELGDSALYFCASSVDWGGETQYFGPGTRLLVL.

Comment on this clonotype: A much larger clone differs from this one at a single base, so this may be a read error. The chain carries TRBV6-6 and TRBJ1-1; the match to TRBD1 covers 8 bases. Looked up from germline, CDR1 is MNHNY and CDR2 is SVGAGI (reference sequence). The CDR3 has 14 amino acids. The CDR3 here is CASSYLTGVTEAIF. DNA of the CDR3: TGTGCCAGCAGTTACCTGACAGGGGTCACTGAAGCTATCTTT.

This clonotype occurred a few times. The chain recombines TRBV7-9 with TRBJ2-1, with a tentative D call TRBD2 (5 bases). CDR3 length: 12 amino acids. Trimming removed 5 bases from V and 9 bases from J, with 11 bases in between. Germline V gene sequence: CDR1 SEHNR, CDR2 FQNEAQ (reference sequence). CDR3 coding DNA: TGTGCCAGCAGCGTACTAGTAATTGAGCAGTTCTTC. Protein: CASSVLVIEQFF.

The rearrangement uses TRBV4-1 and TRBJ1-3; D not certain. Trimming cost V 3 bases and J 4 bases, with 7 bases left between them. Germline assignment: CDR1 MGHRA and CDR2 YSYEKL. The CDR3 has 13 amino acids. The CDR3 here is CASSHSAGNTIYF. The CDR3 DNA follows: TGCGCCAGCAGCCACAGCGCGGGAAACACCATATATTTT.

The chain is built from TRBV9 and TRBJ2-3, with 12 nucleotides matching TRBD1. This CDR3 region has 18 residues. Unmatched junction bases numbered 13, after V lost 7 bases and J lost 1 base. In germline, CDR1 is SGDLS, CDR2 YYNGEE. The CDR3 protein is CASGPRDRGRLGTDTQYF. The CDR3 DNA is TGTGCCAGCGGCCCCCGGGACAGGGGGCGCCTAGGCACAGATACGCAGTATTTT.

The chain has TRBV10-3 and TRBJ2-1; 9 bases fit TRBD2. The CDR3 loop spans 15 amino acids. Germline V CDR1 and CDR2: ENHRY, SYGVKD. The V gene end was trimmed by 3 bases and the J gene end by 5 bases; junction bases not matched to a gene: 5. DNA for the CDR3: TGTGCCATCAGTGAACCGGGACTAGCTAACAATGAGCAGTTCTTC. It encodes CAISEPGLANNEQFF.

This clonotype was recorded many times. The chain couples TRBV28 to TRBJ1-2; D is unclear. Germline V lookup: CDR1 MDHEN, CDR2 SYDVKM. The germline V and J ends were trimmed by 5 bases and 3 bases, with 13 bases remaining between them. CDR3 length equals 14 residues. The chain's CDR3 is CASSPSYEDYGYTF. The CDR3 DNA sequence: TGTGCCAGCAGTCCATCATACGAGGACTATGGCTACACCTTC.

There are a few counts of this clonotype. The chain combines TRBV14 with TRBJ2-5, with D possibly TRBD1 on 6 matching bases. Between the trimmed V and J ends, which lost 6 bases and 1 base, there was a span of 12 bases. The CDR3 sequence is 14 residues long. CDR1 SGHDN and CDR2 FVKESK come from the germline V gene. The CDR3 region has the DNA TGTGCCAGCAGGAAACAGGGCGTCCAAGAGACCCAGTACTTC. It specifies CASRKQGVQETQYF.

The CDR3 region is CASSQLDQTFYNEQFF. The CDR3 DNA sequence: TGTGCCAGCAGTCAACTAGACCAGACCTTTTACAATGAGCAGTTCTTC. V and J are TRBV28 and TRBJ2-1; tentative D call: TRBD2 (5 bases). V lost 5 bases, J lost 4 bases, and 18 bases lay in between. The CDR3 runs to 16 residues. CDR1 and CDR2 from the germline V gene are MDHEN and SYDVKM.

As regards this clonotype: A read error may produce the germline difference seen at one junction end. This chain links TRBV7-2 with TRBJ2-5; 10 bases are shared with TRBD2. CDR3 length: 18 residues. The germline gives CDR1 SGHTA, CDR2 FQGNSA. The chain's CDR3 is CASSFVLAGPRILETLYF. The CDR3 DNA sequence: TGTGCCAGCAGCTTTGTACTAGCGGGGCCGAGAATCCTAGAGACCCTGTACTTC.

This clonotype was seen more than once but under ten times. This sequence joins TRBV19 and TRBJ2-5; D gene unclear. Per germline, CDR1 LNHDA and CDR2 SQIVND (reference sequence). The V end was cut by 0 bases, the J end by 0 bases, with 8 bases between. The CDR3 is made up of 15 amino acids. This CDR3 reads CASSIDLFYQETQYF. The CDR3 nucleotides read TGTGCCAGTAGTATAGATCTTTTCTACCAAGAGACCCAGTACTTC.

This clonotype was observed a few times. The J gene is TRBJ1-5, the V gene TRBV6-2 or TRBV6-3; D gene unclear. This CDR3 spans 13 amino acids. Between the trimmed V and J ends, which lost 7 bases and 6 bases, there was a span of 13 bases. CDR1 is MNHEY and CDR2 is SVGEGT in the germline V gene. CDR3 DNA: TGTGCCAGCAACGGGGTCGTAGGTCAGCCCCAGCATTTT. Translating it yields CASNGVVGQPQHF.

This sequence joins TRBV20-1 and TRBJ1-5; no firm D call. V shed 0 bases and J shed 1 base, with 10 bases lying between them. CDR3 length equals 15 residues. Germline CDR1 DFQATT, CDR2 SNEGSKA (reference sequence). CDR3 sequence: CSARDPYRSNQPQHF. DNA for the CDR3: TGCAGTGCTAGAGATCCCTATAGGAGCAATCAGCCCCAGCATTTT.